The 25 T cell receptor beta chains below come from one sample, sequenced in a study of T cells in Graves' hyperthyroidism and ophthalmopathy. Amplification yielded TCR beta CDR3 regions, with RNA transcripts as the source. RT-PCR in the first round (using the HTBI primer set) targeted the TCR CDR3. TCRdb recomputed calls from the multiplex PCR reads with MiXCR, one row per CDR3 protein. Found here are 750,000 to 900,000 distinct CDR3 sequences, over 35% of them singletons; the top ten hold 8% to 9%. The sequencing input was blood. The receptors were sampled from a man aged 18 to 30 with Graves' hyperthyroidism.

The chain's CDR3 is CASSEFGGRGWRPQHF. DNA for the CDR3: TGTGCCAGCAGTGAATTCGGCGGGAGGGGGTGGCGGCCCCAGCATTTT. This rearrangement joins TRBV25-1 to TRBJ1-5; maybe TRBD1 (6 bases). With 1 base removed from V and 9 bases from J, the gap between germline ends came to 19 bases. The germline gives CDR1 MGHDK, CDR2 SYGVNS. The CDR3 spans 16 residues.

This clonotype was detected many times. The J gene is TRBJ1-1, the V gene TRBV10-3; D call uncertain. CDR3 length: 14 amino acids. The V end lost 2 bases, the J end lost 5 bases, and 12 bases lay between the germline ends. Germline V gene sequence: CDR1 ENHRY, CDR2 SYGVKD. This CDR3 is CAISENSPGTEAFF. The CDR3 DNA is TGTGCCATCAGTGAGAACAGCCCCGGGACTGAAGCTTTCTTT.

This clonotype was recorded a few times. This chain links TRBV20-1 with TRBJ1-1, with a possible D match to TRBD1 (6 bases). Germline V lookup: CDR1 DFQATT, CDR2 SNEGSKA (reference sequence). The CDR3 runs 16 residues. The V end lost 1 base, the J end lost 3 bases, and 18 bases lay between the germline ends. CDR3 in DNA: TGCAGTGCTAGAGTCGCGGGAGGGGGGCTAGACACTGAAGCTTTCTTT. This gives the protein CSARVAGGGLDTEAFF.

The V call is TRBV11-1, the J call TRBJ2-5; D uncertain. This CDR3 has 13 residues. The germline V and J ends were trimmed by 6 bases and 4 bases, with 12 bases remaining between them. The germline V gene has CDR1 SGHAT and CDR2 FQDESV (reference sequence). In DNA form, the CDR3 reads TGTGCCAGCAGACTACGGAAGTTAGAGACCCAGTACTTC. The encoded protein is CASRLRKLETQYF.

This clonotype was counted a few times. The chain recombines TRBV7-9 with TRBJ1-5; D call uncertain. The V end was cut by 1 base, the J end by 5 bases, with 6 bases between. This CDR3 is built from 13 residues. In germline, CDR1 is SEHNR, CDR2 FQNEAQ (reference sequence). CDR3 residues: CASSLEDYQPQHF. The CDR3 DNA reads TGTGCCAGCAGCTTAGAGGATTATCAGCCCCAGCATTTT.

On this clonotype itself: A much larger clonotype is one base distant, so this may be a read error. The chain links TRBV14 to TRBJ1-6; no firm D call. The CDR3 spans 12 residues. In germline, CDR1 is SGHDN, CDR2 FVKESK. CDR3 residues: CTSSQVSSPLHF. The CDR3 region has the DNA TGTACCAGCAGCCAAGTTTCATCACCCCTCCACTTT.

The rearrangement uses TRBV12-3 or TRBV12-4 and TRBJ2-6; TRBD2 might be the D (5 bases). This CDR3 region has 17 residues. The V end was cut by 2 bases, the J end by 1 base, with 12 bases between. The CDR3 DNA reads TGTGCCAGCAGTTTACTAGCTCTGCGGTCTGGGGCCAACGTCCTGACTTTC. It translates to CASSLLALRSGANVLTF.

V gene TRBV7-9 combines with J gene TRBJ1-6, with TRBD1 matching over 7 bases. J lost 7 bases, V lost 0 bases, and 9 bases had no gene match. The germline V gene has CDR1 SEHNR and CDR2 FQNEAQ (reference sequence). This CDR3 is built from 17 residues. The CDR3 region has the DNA TGTGCCAGCAGCTTAGCTGCGACAGGGACTGACAATTCACCCCTCCACTTT. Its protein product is CASSLAATGTDNSPLHF.

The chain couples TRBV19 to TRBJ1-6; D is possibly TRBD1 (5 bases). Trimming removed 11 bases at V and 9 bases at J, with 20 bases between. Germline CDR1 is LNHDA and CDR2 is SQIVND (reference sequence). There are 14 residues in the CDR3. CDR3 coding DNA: TGTGCCTCCGGCCAAGAGGGGATGCGTTCACCCCTCCACTTT. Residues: CASGQEGMRSPLHF.

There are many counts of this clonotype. Here the CDR3 DNA reads TGTGCCAGCAGTGAAGAAGGTGAAGCTTTCTTT. Encoded protein: CASSEEGEAFF. J is TRBJ1-1 and V is TRBV25-1, with no clear D. The germline gives CDR1 MGHDK, CDR2 SYGVNS. The V end lost 2 bases, the J end lost 7 bases, and 5 bases lay between the germline ends. This CDR3 is built from 11 residues.

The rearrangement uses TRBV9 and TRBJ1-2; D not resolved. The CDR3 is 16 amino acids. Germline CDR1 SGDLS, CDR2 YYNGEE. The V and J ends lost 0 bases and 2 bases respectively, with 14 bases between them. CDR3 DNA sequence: TGTGCCAGCAGCGTAGGGGCAGGAACGGCCAACTATGGCTACACCTTC. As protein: CASSVGAGTANYGYTF.

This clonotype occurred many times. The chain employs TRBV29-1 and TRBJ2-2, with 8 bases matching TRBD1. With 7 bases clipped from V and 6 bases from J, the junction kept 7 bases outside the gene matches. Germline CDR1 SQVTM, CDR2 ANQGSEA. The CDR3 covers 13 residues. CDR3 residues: CSAMDRVAGELFF. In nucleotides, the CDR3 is TGCAGCGCCATGGACAGGGTCGCCGGGGAGCTGTTTTTT.

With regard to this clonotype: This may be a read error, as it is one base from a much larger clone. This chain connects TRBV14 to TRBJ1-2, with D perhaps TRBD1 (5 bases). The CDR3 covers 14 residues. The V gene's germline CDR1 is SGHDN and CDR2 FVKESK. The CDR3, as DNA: TGTACCAGCAGCAGGGACGTCCTAGGCTATGGCTACACCTTC. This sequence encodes CTSSRDVLGYGYTF.

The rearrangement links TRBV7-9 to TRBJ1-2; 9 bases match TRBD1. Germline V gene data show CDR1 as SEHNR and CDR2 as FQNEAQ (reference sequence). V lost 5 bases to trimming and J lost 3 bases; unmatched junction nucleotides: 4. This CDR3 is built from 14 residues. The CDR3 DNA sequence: TGTGCCAGCAGCACCAGGACAGGGGACTATGGCTACACCTTC. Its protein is CASSTRTGDYGYTF.

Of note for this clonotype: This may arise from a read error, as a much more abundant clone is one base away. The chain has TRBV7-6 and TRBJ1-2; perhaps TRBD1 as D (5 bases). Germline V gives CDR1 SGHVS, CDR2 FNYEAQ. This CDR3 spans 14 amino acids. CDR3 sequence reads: CAGSLAEGRYGYTF. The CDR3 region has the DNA TGTGCCGGCAGCTTAGCGGAGGGGAGATATGGCTACACCTTC.

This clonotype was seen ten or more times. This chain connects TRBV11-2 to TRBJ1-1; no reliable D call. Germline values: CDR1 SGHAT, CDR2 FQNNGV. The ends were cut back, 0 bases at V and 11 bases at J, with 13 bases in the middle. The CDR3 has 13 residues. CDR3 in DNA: TGTGCCAGCAGCTTAGATGGGGATCTTTGGGCTTTCTTT. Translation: CASSLDGDLWAFF.

The CDR3 region has the DNA TGTGCTAGCCCTACGGGGGTTGGCTATGGCTACACCTTC. This encodes CASPTGVGYGYTF. The V gene is TRBV2, the J gene TRBJ1-2; possibly TRBD1 for D (5 bases). The CDR3 is 13 residues long. The germline CDR1 and CDR2 sequences are SNHLY and FYNNEI.

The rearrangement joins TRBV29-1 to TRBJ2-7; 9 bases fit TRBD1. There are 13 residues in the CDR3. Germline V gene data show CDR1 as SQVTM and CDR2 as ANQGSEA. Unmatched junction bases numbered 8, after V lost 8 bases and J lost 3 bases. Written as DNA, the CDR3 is TGCAGCTTACCGGACAGGGGAGGCTACGAGCAGTACTTC. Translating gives CSLPDRGGYEQYF.

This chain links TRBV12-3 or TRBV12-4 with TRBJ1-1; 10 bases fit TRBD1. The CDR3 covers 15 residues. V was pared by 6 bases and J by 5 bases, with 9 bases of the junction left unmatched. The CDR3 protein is CASRDRQGAQTEAFF. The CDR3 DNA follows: TGTGCCAGCAGGGACCGACAGGGGGCGCAGACTGAAGCTTTCTTT.

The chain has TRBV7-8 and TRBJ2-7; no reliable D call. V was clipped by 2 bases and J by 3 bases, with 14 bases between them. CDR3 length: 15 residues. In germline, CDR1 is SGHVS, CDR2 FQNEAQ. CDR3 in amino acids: CASSLRAGGDYEQYF. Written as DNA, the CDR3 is TGTGCCAGCAGCTTACGAGCCGGCGGAGACTACGAGCAGTACTTC. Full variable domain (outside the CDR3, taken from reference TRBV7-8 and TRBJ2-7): GAGVSQSPRYKVAKRGQDVALRCDPISGHVSLFWYQQALGQGPEFLTYFQNEAQLDKSGLPSDRFFAERPEGSVSTLKIQRTQQEDSAVYLCASSLRAGGDYEQYFGPGTRLTVT.

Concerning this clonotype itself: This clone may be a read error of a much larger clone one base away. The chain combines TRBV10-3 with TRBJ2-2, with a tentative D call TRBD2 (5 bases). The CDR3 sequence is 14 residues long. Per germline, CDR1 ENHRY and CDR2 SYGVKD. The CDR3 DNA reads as TGTGCCATCAGTGAAGAGGGATCGGACGGGGAGCTGCTTTTT. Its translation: CAISEEGSDGELLF.

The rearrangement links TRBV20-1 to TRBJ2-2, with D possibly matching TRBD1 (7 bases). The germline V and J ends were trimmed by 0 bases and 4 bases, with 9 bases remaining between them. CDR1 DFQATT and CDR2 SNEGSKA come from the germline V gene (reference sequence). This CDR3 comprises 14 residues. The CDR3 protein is CSARDQGGTGELFF. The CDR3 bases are TGCAGTGCTAGAGATCAGGGGGGCACCGGGGAGCTGTTTTTT.

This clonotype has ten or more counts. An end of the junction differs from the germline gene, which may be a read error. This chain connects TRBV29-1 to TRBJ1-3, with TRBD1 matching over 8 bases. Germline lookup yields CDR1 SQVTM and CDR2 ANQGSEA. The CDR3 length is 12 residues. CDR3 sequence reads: CSVEDQTGASNF. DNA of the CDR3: TGCAGCGTTGAAGATCAGACAGGGGCTTCCAATTTT.

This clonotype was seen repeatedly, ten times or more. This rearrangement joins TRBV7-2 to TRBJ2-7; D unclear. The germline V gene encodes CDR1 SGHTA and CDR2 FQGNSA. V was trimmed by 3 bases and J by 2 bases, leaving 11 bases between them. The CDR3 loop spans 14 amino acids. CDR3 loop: CASSFASTTYEQYF. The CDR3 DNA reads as TGTGCCAGCAGCTTCGCATCGACCACCTACGAGCAGTACTTC.

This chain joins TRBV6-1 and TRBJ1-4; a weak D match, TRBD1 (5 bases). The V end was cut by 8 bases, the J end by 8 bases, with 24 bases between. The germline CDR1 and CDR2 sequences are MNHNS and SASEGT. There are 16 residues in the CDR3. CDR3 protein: CASGQGAGPKDEKLFF. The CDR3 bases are TGTGCCAGCGGTCAAGGGGCAGGGCCCAAAGACGAAAAACTGTTTTTT.